A selection of T cell receptor beta chains follows, all from one sample in a study of cytomegalovirus exposure and HLA in healthy donors. Assay: immunoSEQ multiplex PCR; the TCRdb copy retains only in-frame clones and omits some. The table includes 140,000 or so clones, approximately 89% detected once. Sequencing was carried out using PBMCs. These receptor sequences come from a man younger than 35 in good health and CMV-seronegative. Each CDR3 is given with its conserved first and last residue. The D gene is left open where the match is weak. A row's size may be missing; if present it is once, few, many or a size class.

j_gene,v_gene,d_gene,abundance,CDR3nt,CDR3aa
TRBJ1-3,TRBV6-1,.,.,TGTGCCAGCAGACTCGTCGGGGGGCCTGGAAACACCATATATTTT,CASRLVGGPGNTIYF
TRBJ2-2,TRBV14,.,.,TGTGCCAGCAGCCGCTTGGGGGGAGACACCGGGGAGCTGTTTTTT,CASSRLGGDTGELFF
TRBJ2-4,TRBV6-6,TRBD1,once,TGTGCCAGCAGTACCCGACAGGGGGCAGCCAAAAACATTCAGTACTTC,CASSTRQGAAKNIQYF
TRBJ1-2,TRBV7-9,TRBD1,.,TGTGCCAGCAGCGGAAGGGGACAGCCTTATAGCTACACCTTC,CASSGRGQPYSYTF
TRBJ2-7,TRBV11-1,.,.,TGTGCCAGCAGCTTAGCCCCTTTGGGAGGCTACGAGCAGTACTTC,CASSLAPLGGYEQYF
TRBJ2-2,TRBV10-3,TRBD2,.,TGTGCCATCAGTCAGCGGGAGGGGAACACCGGGGAGCTGTTTTTT,CAISQREGNTGELFF
TRBJ2-3,TRBV25-1,.,.,TGTGCCAGCAGTGAACAGGGCGATACCACAGATACGCAGTATTTT,CASSEQGDTTDTQYF
TRBJ1-4,TRBV19,TRBD1,.,TGTGCCAGTAGTATACCAGGGGGTGAAGAAAAACTGTTTTTT,CASSIPGGEEKLFF
TRBJ1-2,TRBV5-1,.,few,TGCGCCAGCAGCTTGGACGGGGATGGAGGCTACACCTTC,CASSLDGDGGYTF
TRBJ2-7,TRBV11-2,TRBD2,.,TGTGCCAGCAGCTTAGGGCTAGCGGGTGCCAGCTCCTACGAGCAGTACTTC,CASSLGLAGASSYEQYF
TRBJ2-7,TRBV5-1,.,.,TGCGCCAGCAGCTTTGCCGTCTTAGTCGGGAAATCCTACGAGCAGTACTTC,CASSFAVLVGKSYEQYF
TRBJ1-2,TRBV11-2,TRBD1,once,TGTGCCAGCAGCCCACCCGGGACAGGGGTTCCTGGCTACACCTTC,CASSPPGTGVPGYTF
TRBJ2-2,TRBV5-1,TRBD2,few,TGCGCCAGCAGCCCTAATCTAGCGGGGGTCACCGGGGAGCTGTTTTTT,CASSPNLAGVTGELFF
TRBJ2-1,TRBV2,.,.,TGTGCCAGCGGTAAGGGGCGAGGCTCCTACAATGAGCAGTTCTTC,CASGKGRGSYNEQFF
TRBJ2-3,TRBV13,TRBD2,.,TGTGCCAGCAGCTCCCGACTAGCGGGAGGGCCTTTCGTGACAGATACGCAGTATTTT,CASSSRLAGGPFVTDTQYF
TRBJ1-2,TRBV6-5,.,.,TGTGCCAGCAGTAAAGGGGCCCTACGTGGCTACACCTTC,CASSKGALRGYTF
TRBJ2-2,TRBV9,TRBD2,.,TGTGCCAGCAGCGTAGCGGCAGCGGGGTGGAACACCGGGGAGCTGTTTTTT,CASSVAAAGWNTGELFF
TRBJ1-2,TRBV10-1,TRBD1,.,TGCGCCAGCACAGAGCGAGGGGGCGGACCCTATGGCTACACCTTC,CASTERGGGPYGYTF
TRBJ1-4,TRBV5-1,TRBD1,.,TGCGCCAGCAGCGACACCCCGGGACAGGGTAATGAAAAACTGTTTTTT,CASSDTPGQGNEKLFF
TRBJ1-2,TRBV5-1,.,.,TGCGCCAGCAGCTTGGACAGGGCCGAGGGCTACACCTTC,CASSLDRAEGYTF
TRBJ2-5,TRBV5-1,TRBD1,.,TGCGCCAGCAGCTTGGCGGGGACAGGGGAGGAGACCCAGTACTTC,CASSLAGTGEETQYF
TRBJ2-5,TRBV6-6,TRBD2,.,TGTGCCAGCAGCCCCACTAGCGGGCGACACCAAGAGACCCAGTACTTC,CASSPTSGRHQETQYF
TRBJ1-3,TRBV5-1,TRBD1,once,TGCGCCAGCAGCTTTGGGACAGGGGAACCCTCTGGAAACACCATATATTTT,CASSFGTGEPSGNTIYF
TRBJ2-1,TRBV7-3,TRBD2,.,TGTGCCAGCAGCTTCCCGCGGCGGGACTCCGGAGGACTAGCGGGGACTTACAATGAGCAGTTCTTC,CASSFPRRDSGGLAGTYNEQFF
TRBJ2-4,TRBV18,.,.,TGTGCCAGCTCACCACCGGCCCAAAACATTCAGTACTTC,CASSPPAQNIQYF
TRBJ1-5,TRBV7-2,.,.,TGTGCCAGCAGCTTAGCGCGTTCGGAGTATAGCAATCAGCCCCAGCATTTT,CASSLARSEYSNQPQHF
TRBJ2-5,TRBV9,TRBD2,.,TGTGCCAGCAGCGCCCTCGGACTAGGCCAAGAGACCCAGTACTTC,CASSALGLGQETQYF
TRBJ1-2,TRBV7-8,.,.,TGTGCCAGCAGCTGGGGCTCAGTGACGACCTATGGCTACACCTTC,CASSWGSVTTYGYTF
TRBJ1-1,TRBV30,TRBD1,.,TGTGCCTGGACCTCGGACAGGGAAGGAGTGAACACTGAAGCTTTCTTT,CAWTSDREGVNTEAFF
TRBJ2-3,TRBV9,.,once,TGTGCCAGCAGCGTAGCCAGGGGTACAGATACGCAGTATTTT,CASSVARGTDTQYF
TRBJ2-5,TRBV5-6,.,.,TGTGCCAGCAGCCGACAAAGAGCGGCCCAAGAGACCCAGTACTTC,CASSRQRAAQETQYF
TRBJ1-1,TRBV5-1,.,.,TGCGCCAGCAGTCGCGCGGAACAGGGAGTCACTGAAGCTTTCTTT,CASSRAEQGVTEAFF
TRBJ2-7,TRBV6-5,TRBD1,once,TGTGCCAGCAGTTACTCGAATCCCCGGACAGGGGAAGAGCAGTACTTC,CASSYSNPRTGEEQYF
TRBJ2-1,TRBV19,TRBD2,few,TGTGCCAGTGCGAGGGCTAGCGGACCCCAAGGGTCCTACAATGAGCAGTTCTTC,CASARASGPQGSYNEQFF
TRBJ1-2,TRBV4-3,.,.,TGCGCCAGCAGCCAAGGGTCCGGCAGGGCGGACGGCTACACCTTC,CASSQGSGRADGYTF
TRBJ1-2,TRBV5-8,.,.,TGTGCCAGCAGCCCCGACAGTTATGGCTACACCTTC,CASSPDSYGYTF
TRBJ1-6,TRBV5-6,.,.,TGTGCCAGCATCCTCGGGGGTTCGGGTTCACCCCTCCACTTT,CASILGGSGSPLHF
TRBJ1-2,TRBV18,.,once,TGTGCCAGCTCACCGGACGGGGGTAACTATGGCTACACCTTC,CASSPDGGNYGYTF
TRBJ2-1,TRBV9,TRBD2,.,TGTGCCAGCAATCTGGGTAGCGGGAGTAATGAGCAGTTCTTC,CASNLGSGSNEQFF